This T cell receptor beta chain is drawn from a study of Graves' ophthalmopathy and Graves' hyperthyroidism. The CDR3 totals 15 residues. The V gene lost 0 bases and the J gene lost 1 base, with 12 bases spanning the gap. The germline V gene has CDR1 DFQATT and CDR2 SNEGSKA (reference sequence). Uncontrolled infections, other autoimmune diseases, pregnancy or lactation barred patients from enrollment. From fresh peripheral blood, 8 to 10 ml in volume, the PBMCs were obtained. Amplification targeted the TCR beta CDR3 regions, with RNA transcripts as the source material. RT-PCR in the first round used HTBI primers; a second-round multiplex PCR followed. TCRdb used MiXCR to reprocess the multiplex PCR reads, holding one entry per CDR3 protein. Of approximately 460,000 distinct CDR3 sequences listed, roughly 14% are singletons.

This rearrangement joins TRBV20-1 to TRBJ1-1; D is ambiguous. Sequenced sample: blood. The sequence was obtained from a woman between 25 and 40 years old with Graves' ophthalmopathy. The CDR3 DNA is TGCAGTGCTAGAGATCCGTATTTAGAGAACACTGAAGCTTTCTTT. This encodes CSARDPYLENTEAFF.